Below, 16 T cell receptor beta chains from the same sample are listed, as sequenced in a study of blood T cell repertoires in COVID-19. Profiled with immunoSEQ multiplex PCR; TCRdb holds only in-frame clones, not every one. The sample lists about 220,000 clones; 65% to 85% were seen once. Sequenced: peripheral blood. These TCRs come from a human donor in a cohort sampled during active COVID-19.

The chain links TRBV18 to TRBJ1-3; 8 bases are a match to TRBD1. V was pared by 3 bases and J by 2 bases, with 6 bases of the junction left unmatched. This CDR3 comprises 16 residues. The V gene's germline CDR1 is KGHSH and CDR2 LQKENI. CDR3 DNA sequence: TGTGCCAGCTCACCCTCGCAGGGGGCTACTGGAAACACCATATATTTT. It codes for CASSPSQGATGNTIYF.

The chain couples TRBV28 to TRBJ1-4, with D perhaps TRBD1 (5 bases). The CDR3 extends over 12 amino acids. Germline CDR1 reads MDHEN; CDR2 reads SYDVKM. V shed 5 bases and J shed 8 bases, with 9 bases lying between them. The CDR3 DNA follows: TGTGCCAGCAGTGTCTACAGGGAAAAACTGTTTTTT. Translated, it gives CASSVYREKLFF.

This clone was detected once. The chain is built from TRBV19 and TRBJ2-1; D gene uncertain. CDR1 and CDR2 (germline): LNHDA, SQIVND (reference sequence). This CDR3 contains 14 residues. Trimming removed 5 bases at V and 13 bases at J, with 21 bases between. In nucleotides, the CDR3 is TGTGCCAGTAGTCAAGAGGCGCGGAGTCTCTCTCAGTTCTTC. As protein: CASSQEARSLSQFF.

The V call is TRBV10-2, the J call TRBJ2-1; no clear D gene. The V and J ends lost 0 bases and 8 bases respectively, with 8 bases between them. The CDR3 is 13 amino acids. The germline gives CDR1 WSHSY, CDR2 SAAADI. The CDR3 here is CASSESSFHEQFF. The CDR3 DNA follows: TGCGCCAGCAGTGAGTCTTCTTTCCATGAGCAGTTCTTC.

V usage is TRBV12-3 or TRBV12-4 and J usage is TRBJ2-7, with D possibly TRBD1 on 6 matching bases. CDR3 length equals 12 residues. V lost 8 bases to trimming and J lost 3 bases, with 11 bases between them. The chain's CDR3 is CASQIQGYEQYF. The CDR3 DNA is TGTGCCAGCCAAATACAGGGCTACGAGCAGTACTTC.

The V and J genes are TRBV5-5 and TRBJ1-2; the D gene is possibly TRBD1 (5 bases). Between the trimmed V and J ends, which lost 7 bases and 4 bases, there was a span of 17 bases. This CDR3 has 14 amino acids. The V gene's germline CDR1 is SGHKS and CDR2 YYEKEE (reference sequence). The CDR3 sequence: CASRPHDSSYGYTF. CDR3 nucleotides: TGTGCCAGCCGCCCCCATGACAGCTCCTATGGCTACACCTTC.

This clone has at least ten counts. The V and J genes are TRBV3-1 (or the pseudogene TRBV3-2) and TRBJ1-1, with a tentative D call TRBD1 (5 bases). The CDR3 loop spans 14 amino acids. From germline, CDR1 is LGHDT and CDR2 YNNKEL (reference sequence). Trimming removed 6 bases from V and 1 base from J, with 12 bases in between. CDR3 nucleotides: TGTGCCAGCAGAGAACAGGCCCCGAACACTGAAGCTTTCTTT. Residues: CASREQAPNTEAFF.

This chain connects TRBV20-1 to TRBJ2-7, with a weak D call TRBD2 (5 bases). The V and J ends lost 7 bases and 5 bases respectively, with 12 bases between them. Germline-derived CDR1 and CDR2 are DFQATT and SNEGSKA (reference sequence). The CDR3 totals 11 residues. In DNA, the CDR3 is TGCAGTGGTCTAAGCGGTGACGAGCAGTACTTC. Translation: CSGLSGDEQYF.

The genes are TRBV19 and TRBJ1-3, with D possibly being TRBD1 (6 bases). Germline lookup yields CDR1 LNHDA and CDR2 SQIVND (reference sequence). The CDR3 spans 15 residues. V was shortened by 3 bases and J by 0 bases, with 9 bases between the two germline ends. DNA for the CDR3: TGTGCCAGTAGTATCTCAGGGGACTCTGGAAACACCATATATTTT. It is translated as CASSISGDSGNTIYF.

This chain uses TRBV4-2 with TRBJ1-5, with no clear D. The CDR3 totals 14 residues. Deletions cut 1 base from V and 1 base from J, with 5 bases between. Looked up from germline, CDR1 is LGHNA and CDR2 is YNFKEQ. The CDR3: CASSQVESNQPQHF. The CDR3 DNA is TGTGCCAGCAGCCAAGTGGAGAGCAATCAGCCCCAGCATTTT.

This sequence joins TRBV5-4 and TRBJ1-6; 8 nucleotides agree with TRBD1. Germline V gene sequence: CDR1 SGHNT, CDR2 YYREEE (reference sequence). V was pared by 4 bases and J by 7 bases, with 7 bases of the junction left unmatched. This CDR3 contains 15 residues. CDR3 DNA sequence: TGTGCCAGCAGCCCTGGACAGGGCGGGAATTCACCCCTCCACTTT. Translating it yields CASSPGQGGNSPLHF.

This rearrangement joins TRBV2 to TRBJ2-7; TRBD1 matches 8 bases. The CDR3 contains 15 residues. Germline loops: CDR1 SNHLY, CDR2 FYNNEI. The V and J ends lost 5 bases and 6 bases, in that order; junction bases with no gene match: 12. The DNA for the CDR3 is TGTGCCAGCAGTTACCGAGGACAGGGTAACAGCGAGCAGTACTTC. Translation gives CASSYRGQGNSEQYF.

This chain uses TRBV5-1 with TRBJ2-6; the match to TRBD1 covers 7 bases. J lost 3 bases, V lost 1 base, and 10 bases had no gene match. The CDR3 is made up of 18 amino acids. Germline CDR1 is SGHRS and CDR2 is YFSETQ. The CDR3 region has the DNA TGCGCCAGCAGCTTGAGGCAGGGGGTGAGCGGTGGGGCCAACGTCCTGACTTTC. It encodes CASSLRQGVSGGANVLTF. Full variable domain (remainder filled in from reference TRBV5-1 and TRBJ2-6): KAGVTQTPRYLIKTRGQQVTLSCSPISGHRSVSWYQQTPGQGLQFLFEYFSETQRNKGNFPGRFSGRQFSNSRSEMNVSTLELGDSALYLCASSLRQGVSGGANVLTFGAGSRLTVL.

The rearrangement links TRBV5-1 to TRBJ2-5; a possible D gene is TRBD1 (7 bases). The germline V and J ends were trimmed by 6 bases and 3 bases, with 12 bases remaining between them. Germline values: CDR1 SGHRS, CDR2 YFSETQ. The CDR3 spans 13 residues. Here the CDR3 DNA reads TGCGCCAGCACCGCGGGACAGAAAGAGACCCAGTACTTC. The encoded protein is CASTAGQKETQYF.

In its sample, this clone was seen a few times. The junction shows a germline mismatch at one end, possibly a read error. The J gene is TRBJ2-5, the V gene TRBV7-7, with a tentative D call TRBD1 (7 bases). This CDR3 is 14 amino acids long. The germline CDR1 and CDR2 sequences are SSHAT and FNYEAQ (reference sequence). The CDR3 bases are TGTGCTAGCAGCTTAGCGGCAGGGGGGGAGACCCAGTACTTC. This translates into CASSLAAGGETQYF.

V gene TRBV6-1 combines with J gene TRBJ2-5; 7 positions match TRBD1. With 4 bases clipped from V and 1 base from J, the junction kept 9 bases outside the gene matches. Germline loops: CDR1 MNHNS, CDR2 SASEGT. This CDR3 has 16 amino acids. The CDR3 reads CASSGSRGNIQETQYF. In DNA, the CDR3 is TGTGCCAGCAGTGGCAGCAGGGGGAATATCCAAGAGACCCAGTACTTC.